Listed here are 21 T cell receptor beta chains from one sample, sequenced in a study of T cell repertoires and HLA-DP antigens. These TCRs are of unknown antigen specificity. This table comes from immunoSEQ multiplex PCR, and its TCRdb copy is limited to in-frame clones, with some not included. The top ten hold 1.5% to 2% of the sample, which has fewer than 95,000 clones, roughly nine tenths seen once. Sequencing was carried out using CD4+ T cells from PBMCs. Source of these receptors: a man in his forties or fifties in good health and CMV-seronegative.

V is TRBV5-5 and J is TRBJ1-1, with 11 bases identical to TRBD1. Germline V gives CDR1 SGHKS, CDR2 YYEKEE (reference sequence). Trimming at V came to 0 bases and at J to 3 bases, leaving 7 bases not matched to a gene. There are 17 residues in the CDR3. The CDR3 here is CASSLGGPGQGDTEAFF. In DNA, the CDR3 is TGTGCCAGCAGCTTGGGTGGGCCGGGACAGGGGGACACTGAAGCTTTCTTT.

CDR3 loop: CASSSGHSYGYTF. The CDR3 coding sequence is TGTGCCAGCAGCTCGGGACACAGCTATGGCTACACCTTC. The chain employs TRBV11-2 and TRBJ1-2; tentatively, D is TRBD1 (6 bases). This CDR3 is 13 amino acids long. Germline lookup yields CDR1 SGHAT and CDR2 FQNNGV. V lost 4 bases, J lost 4 bases, and 10 bases lay in between.

V and J are TRBV5-1 and TRBJ2-5; tentatively, D is TRBD2 (6 bases). Germline CDR1 and CDR2: SGHRS and YFSETQ. Trimming cost V 4 bases and J 1 base, with 11 bases left between them. The CDR3 consists of 14 residues. The CDR3 DNA reads as TGCGCCAGCAGCATTAGGGACTCCCAAGAGACCCAGTACTTC. Translation: CASSIRDSQETQYF. Full variable domain (remainder filled in from reference TRBV5-1 and TRBJ2-5): KAGVTQTPRYLIKTRGQQVTLSCSPISGHRSVSWYQQTPGQGLQFLFEYFSETQRNKGNFPGRFSGRQFSNSRSEMNVSTLELGDSALYLCASSIRDSQETQYFGPGTRLLVL.

This clone was found once. The V and J genes are TRBV27 and TRBJ2-1; possibly TRBD2 for D (6 bases). CDR1 and CDR2 (germline): MNHEY, SMNVEV (reference sequence). The CDR3 is 14 amino acids. V was clipped by 3 bases and J by 2 bases, with 8 bases between them. CDR3 nucleotides: TGTGCCAGCAGTTTTTGGGGGGCCTACAATGAGCAGTTCTTC. It codes for CASSFWGAYNEQFF.

V is TRBV6-5 and J is TRBJ1-1; D not certain. The length of the CDR3 is 11 residues. The germline V and J ends were trimmed by 6 bases and 5 bases, with 7 bases remaining between them. CDR1 is MNHEY, CDR2 SVGAGI, per germline. The CDR3 DNA follows: TGTGCCAGCAGCGGGAGGACTGAAGCTTTCTTT. Translation gives CASSGRTEAFF.

J is TRBJ1-1 and V is TRBV5-4; no reliable D call. The CDR3 length is 14 residues. Trimming removed 10 bases from V and 1 base from J, with 17 bases in between. CDR1 SGHNT and CDR2 YYREEE come from the germline V gene (reference sequence). The CDR3 is CAARRSLTNTEAFF. In DNA form, the CDR3 reads TGTGCCGCACGGCGGTCTCTCACGAACACTGAAGCTTTCTTT.

The chain has TRBV18 and TRBJ2-1; D remains ambiguous. The CDR3 spans 16 residues. Germline assignment: CDR1 KGHSH and CDR2 LQKENI. V lost 1 base to trimming and J lost 8 bases, with 18 bases between them. The CDR3 here is CASSPQGQSSIDEQFF. CDR3 bases: TGTGCCAGCTCACCACAAGGGCAATCGTCAATCGATGAGCAGTTCTTC.

The chain is built from TRBV6-1 and TRBJ1-1; D not certain. V lost 3 bases, J lost 0 bases, and 14 bases lay in between. The length of the CDR3 is 16 residues. Per germline, CDR1 MNHNS and CDR2 SASEGT. The CDR3 sequence: CASSETIPEMNTEAFF. The CDR3 coding sequence is TGTGCCAGCAGTGAGACTATCCCTGAGATGAACACTGAAGCTTTCTTT.

The V and J genes are TRBV29-1 and TRBJ1-1, with 8 bases matching TRBD1. Germline V gene lookup returns CDR1 SQVTM and CDR2 ANQGSEA. The CDR3 is 13 amino acids. Trimming at V came to 6 bases and at J to 5 bases, leaving 8 bases not matched to a gene. The CDR3 sequence: CSVAGQAYTEAFF. CDR3 DNA: TGCAGCGTAGCGGGACAGGCCTATACTGAAGCTTTCTTT. The variable domain in full, completed from reference TRBV29-1 and TRBJ1-1, reads SAVISQKPSRDICQRGTSLTIQCQVDSQVTMMFWYRQQPGQSLTLIATANQGSEATYESGFVIDKFPISRPNLTFSTLTVSNMSPEDSSIYLCSVAGQAYTEAFFGQGTRLTVV.

This clone was observed once. The V gene is TRBV7-2, the J gene TRBJ2-4, with 9 bases that match TRBD1. The CDR3 sequence is 16 residues long. The V gene's germline CDR1 is SGHTA and CDR2 FQGNSA. V lost 2 bases to trimming and J lost 2 bases; unmatched junction nucleotides: 4. The CDR3 region is CASSLRGTGTKNIQYF. CDR3 coding DNA: TGTGCCAGCAGCTTACGGGGGACAGGGACCAAAAACATTCAGTACTTC.

The chain combines TRBV4-1 with TRBJ2-3; TRBD2 matches at 9 bases. CDR1 is MGHRA, CDR2 YSYEKL, per germline. The junction had 12 bases not matched to a gene; V was cut back by 0 bases and J by 5 bases. This CDR3 has 18 amino acids. The CDR3 reads CASSQDPAGGGAKDTQYF. The CDR3 region has the DNA TGCGCCAGCAGCCAAGATCCGGCGGGCGGGGGGGCCAAAGATACGCAGTATTTT.

The V and J genes are TRBV2 and TRBJ1-2; 8 bases fit TRBD1. Germline CDR1 reads SNHLY; CDR2 reads FYNNEI. This CDR3 has 11 residues. With 8 bases clipped from V and 10 bases from J, the junction kept 6 bases outside the gene matches. The DNA for the CDR3 is TGTGCCAGCCTTAGGACAGGGCACTACACCTTC. Its translation: CASLRTGHYTF.

This chain links TRBV7-9 with TRBJ1-2, with D perhaps matching TRBD1 (5 bases). Trimming removed 5 bases from V and 3 bases from J, with 13 bases in between. Germline V lookup: CDR1 SEHNR, CDR2 FQNEAQ (reference sequence). The CDR3 spans 14 residues. CDR3 protein: CASSPAQGDYGYTF. In nucleotides, the CDR3 is TGTGCCAGCAGCCCTGCCCAGGGAGACTATGGCTACACCTTC.

The chain uses TRBV19 and TRBJ2-3; 8 bases agree with TRBD2. Germline loops: CDR1 LNHDA, CDR2 SQIVND (reference sequence). This CDR3 comprises 17 residues. V dropped 10 bases and J dropped 0; count of bases not matched to a gene: 15. The CDR3 coding sequence is TGTGCCACCCTTCCCAGAGCGGGAGCCTTTAGCACAGATACGCAGTATTTT. This encodes CATLPRAGAFSTDTQYF.

The chain employs TRBV5-4 and TRBJ1-2, with D possibly TRBD1 on 6 matching bases. The CDR3 has 14 amino acids. Trimming stripped 4 bases from V and 6 bases from J, with 16 bases between. Germline CDR1 reads SGHNT; CDR2 reads YYREEE (reference sequence). CDR3 region: CASSQKPGANGYTF. The DNA for the CDR3 is TGTGCCAGCAGCCAAAAACCGGGGGCCAATGGCTACACCTTC.

The chain carries TRBV6-6 and TRBJ2-5; D not resolved. The J call may be in error: the DNA end matches TRBJ2-7 better. The CDR3 has 14 amino acids. The V gene's germline CDR1 is MNHNY and CDR2 SVGAGI (reference sequence). The CDR3 region has the DNA TGTGCCAGCAGTTACTCGATTACCTCCTACGAGCAGTACTTC. This sequence encodes CASSYSITSYEQYF.

The chain couples TRBV7-9 to TRBJ2-5, with unresolved D. The germline gives CDR1 SEHNR, CDR2 FQNEAQ (reference sequence). V was clipped by 1 base and J by 5 bases, with 11 bases between them. This CDR3 has 14 amino acids. The CDR3 coding sequence is TGTGCCAGCAGCTTAGGTAGACACCGGGAGACCCAGTACTTC. Protein sequence: CASSLGRHRETQYF.

This rearrangement joins TRBV15 to TRBJ2-7; no reliable D call. Germline lookup yields CDR1 LNHNV and CDR2 YYDKDF (reference sequence). The V end was cut by 0 bases, the J end by 0 bases, with 9 bases between. The CDR3 length is 15 residues. This CDR3 is CATSREQLTSYEQYF. For the CDR3, the DNA is TGTGCCACCAGCAGAGAACAGCTTACCTCCTACGAGCAGTACTTC.

The chain employs TRBV28 and TRBJ2-1, with TRBD2 identical over 7 bases. Germline V CDR1 and CDR2: MDHEN, SYDVKM. The CDR3 length is 16 residues. Trimming at V came to 2 bases and at J to 2 bases, leaving 6 bases not matched to a gene. The CDR3 sequence is CASSLIGLAAYNEQFF. The CDR3 coding sequence is TGTGCCAGCAGTTTAATCGGGCTAGCGGCCTACAATGAGCAGTTCTTC.

This rearrangement joins TRBV15 to TRBJ2-3; D is ambiguous. The CDR3 loop spans 16 amino acids. The germline V gene encodes CDR1 LNHNV and CDR2 YYDKDF (reference sequence). The V and J ends lost 0 bases and 0 bases respectively, with 10 bases between them. CDR3: CATSRDLASSTDTQYF. CDR3 DNA sequence: TGTGCCACCAGCAGAGATTTGGCGTCTAGCACAGATACGCAGTATTTT.

CDR3 nucleotide sequence: TGTGCCAGTAGTATTCCGGGATCGATGGTGCAGTACTTC. Translating gives CASSIPGSMVQYF. This chain joins TRBV19 and TRBJ2-7; possible D gene TRBD2, 5 bases. Germline V gene data show CDR1 as LNHDA and CDR2 as SQIVND (reference sequence). CDR3 length: 13 residues. Between the trimmed V and J ends, which lost 3 bases and 9 bases, there was a span of 15 bases.